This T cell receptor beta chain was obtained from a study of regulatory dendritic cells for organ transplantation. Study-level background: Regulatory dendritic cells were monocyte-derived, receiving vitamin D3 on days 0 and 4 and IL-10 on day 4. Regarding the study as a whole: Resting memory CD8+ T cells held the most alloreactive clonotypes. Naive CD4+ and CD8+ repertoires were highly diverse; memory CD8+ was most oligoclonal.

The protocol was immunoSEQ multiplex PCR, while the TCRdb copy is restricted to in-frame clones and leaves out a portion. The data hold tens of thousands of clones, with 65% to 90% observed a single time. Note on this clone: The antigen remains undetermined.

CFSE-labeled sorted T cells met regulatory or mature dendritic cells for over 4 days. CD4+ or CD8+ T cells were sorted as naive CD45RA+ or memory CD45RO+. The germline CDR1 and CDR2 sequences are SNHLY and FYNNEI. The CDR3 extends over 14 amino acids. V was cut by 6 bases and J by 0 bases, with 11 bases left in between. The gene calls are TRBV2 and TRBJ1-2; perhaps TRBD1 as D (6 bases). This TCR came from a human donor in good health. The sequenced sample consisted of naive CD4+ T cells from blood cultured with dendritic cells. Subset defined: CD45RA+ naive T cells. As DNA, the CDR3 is TGTGCCAGCAGGCACAGGGAGGCTAACTATGGCTACACCTTC. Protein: CASRHREANYGYTF.